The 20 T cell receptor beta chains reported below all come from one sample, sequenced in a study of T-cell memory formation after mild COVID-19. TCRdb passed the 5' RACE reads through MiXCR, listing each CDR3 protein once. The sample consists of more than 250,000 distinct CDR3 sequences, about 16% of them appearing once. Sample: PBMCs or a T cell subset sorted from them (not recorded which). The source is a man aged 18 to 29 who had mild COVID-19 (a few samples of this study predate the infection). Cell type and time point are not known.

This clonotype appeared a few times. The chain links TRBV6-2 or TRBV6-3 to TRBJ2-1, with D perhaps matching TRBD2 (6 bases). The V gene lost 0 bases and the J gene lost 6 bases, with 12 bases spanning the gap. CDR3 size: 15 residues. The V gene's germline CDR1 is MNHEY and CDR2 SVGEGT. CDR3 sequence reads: CASSYSRLGGNEQFF. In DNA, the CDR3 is TGTGCCAGCAGTTACTCGCGACTAGGCGGCAATGAGCAGTTCTTC.

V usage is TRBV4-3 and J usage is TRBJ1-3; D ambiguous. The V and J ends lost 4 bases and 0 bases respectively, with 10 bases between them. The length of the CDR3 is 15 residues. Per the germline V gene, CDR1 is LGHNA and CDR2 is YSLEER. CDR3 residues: CASSRVRVSGNTIYF. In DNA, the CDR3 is TGCGCCAGCAGCCGAGTCAGAGTCTCTGGAAACACCATATATTTT.

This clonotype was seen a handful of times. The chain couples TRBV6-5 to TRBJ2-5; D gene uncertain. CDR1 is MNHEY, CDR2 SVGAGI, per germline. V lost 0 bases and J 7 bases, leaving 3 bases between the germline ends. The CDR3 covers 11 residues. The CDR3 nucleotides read TGTGCCAGCAGTTACTCATCGACCCAGTACTTC. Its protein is CASSYSSTQYF.

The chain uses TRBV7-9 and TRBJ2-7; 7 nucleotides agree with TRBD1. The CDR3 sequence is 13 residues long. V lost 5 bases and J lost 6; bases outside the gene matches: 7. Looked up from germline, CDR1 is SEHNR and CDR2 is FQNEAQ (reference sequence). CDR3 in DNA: TGTGCCAGCAGCCTCGAGGGACAGTCCGAGCAGTACTTC. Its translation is CASSLEGQSEQYF. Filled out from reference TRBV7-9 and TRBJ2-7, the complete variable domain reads DTGVSQNPRHKITKRGQNVTFRCDPISEHNRLYWYRQTLGQGPEFLTYFQNEAQLEKSRLLSDRFSAERPKGSFSTLEIQRTEQGDSAMYLCASSLEGQSEQYFGPGTRLTVT.

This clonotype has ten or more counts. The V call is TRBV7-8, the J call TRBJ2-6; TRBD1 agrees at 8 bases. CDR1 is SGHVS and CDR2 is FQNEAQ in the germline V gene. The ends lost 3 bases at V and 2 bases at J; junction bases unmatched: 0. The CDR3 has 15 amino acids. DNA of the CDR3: TGTGCCAGCAGCTTGACAGGGGCTGGGGCCAACGTCCTGACTTTC. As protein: CASSLTGAGANVLTF. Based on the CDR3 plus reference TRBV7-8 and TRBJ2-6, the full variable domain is GAGVSQSPRYKVAKRGQDVALRCDPISGHVSLFWYQQALGQGPEFLTYFQNEAQLDKSGLPSDRFFAERPEGSVSTLKIQRTQQEDSAVYLCASSLTGAGANVLTFGAGSRLTVL.

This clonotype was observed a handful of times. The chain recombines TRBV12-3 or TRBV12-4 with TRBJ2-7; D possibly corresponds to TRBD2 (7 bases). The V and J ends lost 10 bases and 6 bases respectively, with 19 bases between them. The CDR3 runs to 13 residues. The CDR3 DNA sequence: TGTGCCACCCTAGGGGGGGGGATGAGCGAGCAGTACTTC. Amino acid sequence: CATLGGGMSEQYF.

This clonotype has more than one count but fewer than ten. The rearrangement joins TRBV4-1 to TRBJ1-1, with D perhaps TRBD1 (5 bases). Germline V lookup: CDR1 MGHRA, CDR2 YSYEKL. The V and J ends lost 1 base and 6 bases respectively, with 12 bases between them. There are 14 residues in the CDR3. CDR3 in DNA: TGCGCCAGCAGCCAAGTGGAGGGGTCACCTGAAGCTTTCTTT. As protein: CASSQVEGSPEAFF.

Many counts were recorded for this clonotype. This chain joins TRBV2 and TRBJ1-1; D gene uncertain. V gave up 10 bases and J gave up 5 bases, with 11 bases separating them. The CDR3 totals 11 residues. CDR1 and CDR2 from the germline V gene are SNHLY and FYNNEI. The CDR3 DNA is TGTGCCACCGAGCGGGAAACTGAAGCTTTCTTT. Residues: CATERETEAFF.

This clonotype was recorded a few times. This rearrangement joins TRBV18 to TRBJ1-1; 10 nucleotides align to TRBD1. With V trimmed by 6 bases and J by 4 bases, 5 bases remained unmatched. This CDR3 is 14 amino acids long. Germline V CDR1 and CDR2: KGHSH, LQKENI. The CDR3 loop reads CASSPGTGVTEAFF. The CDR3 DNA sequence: TGTGCCAGCTCGCCCGGGACAGGGGTCACTGAAGCTTTCTTT. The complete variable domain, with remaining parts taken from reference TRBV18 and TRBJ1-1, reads NAGVMQNPRHLVRRRGQEARLRCSPMKGHSHVYWYRQLPEEGLKFMVYLQKENIIDESGMPKERFSAEFPKEGPSILRIQQVVRGDSAAYFCASSPGTGVTEAFFGQGTRLTVV.

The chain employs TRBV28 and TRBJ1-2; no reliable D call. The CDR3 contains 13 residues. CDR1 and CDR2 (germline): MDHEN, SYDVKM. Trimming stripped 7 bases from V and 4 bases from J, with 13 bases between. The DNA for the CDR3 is TGTGCCAGCACCCCTGGGAGGATCTATGGCTACACCTTC. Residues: CASTPGRIYGYTF.

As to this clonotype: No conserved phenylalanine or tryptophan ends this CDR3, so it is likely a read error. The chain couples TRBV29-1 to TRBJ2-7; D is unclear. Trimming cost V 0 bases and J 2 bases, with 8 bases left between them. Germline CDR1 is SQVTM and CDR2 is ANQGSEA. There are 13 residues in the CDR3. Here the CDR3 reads CSVEDPATYEQYL. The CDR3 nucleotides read TGCAGCGTTGAAGATCCAGCGACCTACGAGCAGTACCTC.

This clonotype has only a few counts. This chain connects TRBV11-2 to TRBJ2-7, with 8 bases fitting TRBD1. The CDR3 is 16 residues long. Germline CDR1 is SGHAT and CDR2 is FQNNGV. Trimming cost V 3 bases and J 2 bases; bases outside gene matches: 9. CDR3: CASSLPGQASPYEQYV. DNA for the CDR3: TGTGCCAGCAGCTTGCCGGGACAGGCGTCCCCCTACGAGCAGTACGTC.

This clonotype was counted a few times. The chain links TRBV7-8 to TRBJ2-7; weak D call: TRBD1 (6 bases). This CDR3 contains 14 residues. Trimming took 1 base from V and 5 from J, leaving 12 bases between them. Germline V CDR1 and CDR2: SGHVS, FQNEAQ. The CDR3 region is CASSLVQGLDEQYV. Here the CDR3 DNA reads TGTGCCAGCAGCTTAGTTCAGGGGCTGGACGAGCAGTACGTC.

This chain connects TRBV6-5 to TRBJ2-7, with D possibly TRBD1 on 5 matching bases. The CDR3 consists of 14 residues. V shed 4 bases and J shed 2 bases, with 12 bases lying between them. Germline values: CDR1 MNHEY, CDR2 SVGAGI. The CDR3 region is CASSWAGRTYEQYF. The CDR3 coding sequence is TGTGCCAGCAGTTGGGCAGGGCGAACCTACGAGCAGTACTTC.

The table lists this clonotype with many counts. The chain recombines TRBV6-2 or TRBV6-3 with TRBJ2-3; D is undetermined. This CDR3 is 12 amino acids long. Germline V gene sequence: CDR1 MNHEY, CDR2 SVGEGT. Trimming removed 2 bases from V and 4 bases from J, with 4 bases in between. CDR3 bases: TGTGCCAGCAGTTACCGGTCAGATACGCAGTATTTT. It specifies CASSYRSDTQYF.

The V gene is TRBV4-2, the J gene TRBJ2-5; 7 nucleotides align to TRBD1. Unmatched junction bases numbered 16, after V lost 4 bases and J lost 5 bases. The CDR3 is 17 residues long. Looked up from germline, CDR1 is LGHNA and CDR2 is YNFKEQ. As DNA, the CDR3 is TGTGCCAGCAGCCTCCACCCCCGGGACAGCGCAGGGGAGACCCAGTACTTC. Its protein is CASSLHPRDSAGETQYF.

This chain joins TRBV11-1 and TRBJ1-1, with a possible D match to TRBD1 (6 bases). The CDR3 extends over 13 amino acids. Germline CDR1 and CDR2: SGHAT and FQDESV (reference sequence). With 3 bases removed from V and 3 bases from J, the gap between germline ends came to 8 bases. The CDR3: CASSFNRDTEAFF. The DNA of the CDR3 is TGTGCCAGCAGCTTCAACAGGGACACTGAAGCTTTCTTT.

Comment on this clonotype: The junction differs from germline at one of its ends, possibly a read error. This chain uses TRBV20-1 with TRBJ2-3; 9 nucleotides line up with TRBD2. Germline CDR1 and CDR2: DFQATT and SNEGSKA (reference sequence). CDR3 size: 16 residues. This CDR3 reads CSVPPPRRGGTDTQYF. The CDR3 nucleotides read TGCAGTGTTCCACCACCTAGGCGGGGGGGCACCGATACGCAGTATTTT.

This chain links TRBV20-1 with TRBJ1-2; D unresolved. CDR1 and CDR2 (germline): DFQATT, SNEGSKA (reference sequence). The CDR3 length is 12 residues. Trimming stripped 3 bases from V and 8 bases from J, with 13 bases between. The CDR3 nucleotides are TGCAGTGCTAGGGACCTAGGAGGGGGCTACACCTTC. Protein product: CSARDLGGGYTF.

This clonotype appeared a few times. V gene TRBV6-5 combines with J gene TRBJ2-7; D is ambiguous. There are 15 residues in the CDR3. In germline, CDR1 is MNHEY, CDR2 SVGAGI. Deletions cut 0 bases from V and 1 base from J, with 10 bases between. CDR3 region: CASSYSTGGSYEQYF. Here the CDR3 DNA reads TGTGCCAGCAGTTACTCGACGGGCGGTTCCTACGAGCAGTACTTC.